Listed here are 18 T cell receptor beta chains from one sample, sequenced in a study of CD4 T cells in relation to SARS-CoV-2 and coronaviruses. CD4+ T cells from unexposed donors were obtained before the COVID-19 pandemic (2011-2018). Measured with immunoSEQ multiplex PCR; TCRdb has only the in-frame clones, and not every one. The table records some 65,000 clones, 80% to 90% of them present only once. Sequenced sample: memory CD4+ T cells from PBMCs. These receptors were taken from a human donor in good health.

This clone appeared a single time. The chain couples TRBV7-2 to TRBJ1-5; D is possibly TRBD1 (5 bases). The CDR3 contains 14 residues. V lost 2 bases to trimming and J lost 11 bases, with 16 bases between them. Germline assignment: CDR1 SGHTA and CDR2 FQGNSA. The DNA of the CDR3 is TGTGCCAGCAGCTTACAGGGAGGGGAGCGGACCCAGCATTTT. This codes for CASSLQGGERTQHF.

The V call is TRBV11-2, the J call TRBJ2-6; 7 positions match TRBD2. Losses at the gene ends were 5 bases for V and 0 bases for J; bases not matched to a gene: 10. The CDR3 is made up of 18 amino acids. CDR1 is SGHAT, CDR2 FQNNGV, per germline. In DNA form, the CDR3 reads TGTGCCAGCAGCCTATGGGGCGGGGGAAGCTCTGGGGCCAACGTCCTGACTTTC. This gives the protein CASSLWGGGSSGANVLTF.

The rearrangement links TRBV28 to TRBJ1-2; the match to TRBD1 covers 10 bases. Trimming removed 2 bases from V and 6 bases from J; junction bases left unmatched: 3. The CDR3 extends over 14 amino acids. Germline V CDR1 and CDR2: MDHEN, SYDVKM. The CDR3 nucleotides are TGTGCCAGCAGTTTAAGGGACAGGGGACATGGCTACACCTTC. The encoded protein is CASSLRDRGHGYTF.

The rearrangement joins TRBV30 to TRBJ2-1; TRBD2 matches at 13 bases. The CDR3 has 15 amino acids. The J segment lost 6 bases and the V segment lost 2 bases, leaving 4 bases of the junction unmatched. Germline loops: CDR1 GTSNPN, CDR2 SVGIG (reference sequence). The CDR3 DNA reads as TGTGCCTGGAGTATAGGACTAGCGGGAGTCAATGAGCAGTTCTTC. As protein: CAWSIGLAGVNEQFF.

CDR3 loop: CASSLSSGGYEQYF. The CDR3 nucleotides are TGTGCCAGCAGCTTGTCTAGCGGGGGCTACGAGCAGTACTTC. The V gene is TRBV5-4, the J gene TRBJ2-7; 10 bases line up with TRBD2. With 1 base clipped from V and 3 bases from J, the junction kept 1 base outside the gene matches. Germline assignment: CDR1 SGHNT and CDR2 YYREEE (reference sequence). This CDR3 is 14 amino acids long.

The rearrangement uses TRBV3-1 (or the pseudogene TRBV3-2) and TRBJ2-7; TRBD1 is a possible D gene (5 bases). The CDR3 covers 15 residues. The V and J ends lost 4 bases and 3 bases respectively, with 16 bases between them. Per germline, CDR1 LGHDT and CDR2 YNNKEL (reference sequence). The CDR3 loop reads CASSRAGSGRYEQYF. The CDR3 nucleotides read TGTGCCAGCAGCCGCGCAGGTTCAGGGCGCTACGAGCAGTACTTC.

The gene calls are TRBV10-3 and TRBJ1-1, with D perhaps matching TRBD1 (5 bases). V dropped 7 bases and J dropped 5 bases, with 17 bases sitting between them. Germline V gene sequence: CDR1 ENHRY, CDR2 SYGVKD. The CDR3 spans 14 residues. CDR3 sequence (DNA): TGTGCCATCACTGCTCAACGGGGGGGGACTGAAGCTTTCTTT. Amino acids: CAITAQRGGTEAFF.

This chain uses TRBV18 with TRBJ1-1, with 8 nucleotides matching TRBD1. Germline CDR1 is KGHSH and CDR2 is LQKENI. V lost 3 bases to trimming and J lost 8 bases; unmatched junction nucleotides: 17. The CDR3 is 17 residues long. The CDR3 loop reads CASSPARGAGGSVEAFF. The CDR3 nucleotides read TGTGCCAGCTCACCTGCCCGTGGGGCAGGGGGCTCAGTAGAAGCTTTCTTT.

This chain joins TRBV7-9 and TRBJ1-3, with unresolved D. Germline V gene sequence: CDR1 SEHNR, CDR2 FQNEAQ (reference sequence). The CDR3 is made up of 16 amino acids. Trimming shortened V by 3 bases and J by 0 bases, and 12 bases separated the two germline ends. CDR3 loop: CASSFQKGGSGNTIYF. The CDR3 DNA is TGTGCCAGCAGCTTTCAAAAGGGAGGCTCTGGAAACACCATATATTTT.

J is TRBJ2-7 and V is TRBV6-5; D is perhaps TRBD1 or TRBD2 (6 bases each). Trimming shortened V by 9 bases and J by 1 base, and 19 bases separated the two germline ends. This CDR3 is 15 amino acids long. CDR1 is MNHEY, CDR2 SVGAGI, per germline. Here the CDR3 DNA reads TGTGCCAGTACGGGGGCGAGGGGCCAATCCTACGAGCAGTACTTC. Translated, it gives CASTGARGQSYEQYF.

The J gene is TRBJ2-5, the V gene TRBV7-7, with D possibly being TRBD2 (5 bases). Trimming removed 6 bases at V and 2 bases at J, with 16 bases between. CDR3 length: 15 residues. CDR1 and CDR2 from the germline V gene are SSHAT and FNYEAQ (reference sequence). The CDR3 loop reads CASSIGLADQETQYF. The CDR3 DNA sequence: TGTGCCAGCAGTATCGGTCTAGCAGATCAAGAGACCCAGTACTTC.

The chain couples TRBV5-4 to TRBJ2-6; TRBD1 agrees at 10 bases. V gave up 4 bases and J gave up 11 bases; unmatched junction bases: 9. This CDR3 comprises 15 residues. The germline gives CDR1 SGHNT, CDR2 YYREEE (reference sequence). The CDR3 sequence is CASSPRQGAHYVLTF. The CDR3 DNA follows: TGTGCCAGCAGCCCCCGACAGGGGGCGCATTACGTCCTGACTTTC.

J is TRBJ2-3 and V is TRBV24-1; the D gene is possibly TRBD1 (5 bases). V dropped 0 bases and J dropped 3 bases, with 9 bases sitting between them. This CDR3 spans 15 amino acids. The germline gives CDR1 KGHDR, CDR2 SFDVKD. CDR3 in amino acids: CATSDLVQATDTQYF. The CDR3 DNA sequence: TGTGCCACCAGTGATTTGGTACAGGCGACAGATACGCAGTATTTT.

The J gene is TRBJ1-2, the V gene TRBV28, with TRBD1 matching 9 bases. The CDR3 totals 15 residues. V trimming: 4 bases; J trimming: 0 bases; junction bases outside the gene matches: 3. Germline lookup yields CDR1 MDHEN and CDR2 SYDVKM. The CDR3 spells CASSYRDRANYGYTF. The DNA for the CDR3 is TGTGCCAGCAGTTACCGGGACAGGGCTAACTATGGCTACACCTTC.

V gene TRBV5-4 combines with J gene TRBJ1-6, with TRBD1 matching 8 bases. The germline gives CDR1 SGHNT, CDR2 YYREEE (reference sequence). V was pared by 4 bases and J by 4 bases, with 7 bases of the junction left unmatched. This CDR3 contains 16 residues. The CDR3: CASSLWDRPYNSPLHF. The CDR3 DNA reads TGTGCCAGCAGCCTTTGGGACAGGCCGTATAATTCACCCCTCCACTTT.

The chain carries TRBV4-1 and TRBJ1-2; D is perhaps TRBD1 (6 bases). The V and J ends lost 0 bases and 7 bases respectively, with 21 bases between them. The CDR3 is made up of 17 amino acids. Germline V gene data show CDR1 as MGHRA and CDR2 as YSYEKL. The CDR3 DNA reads TGCGCCAGCAGCCAAGAACGGGGGCAGGTGGGGGCGGGTGGCTACACCTTC. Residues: CASSQERGQVGAGGYTF.

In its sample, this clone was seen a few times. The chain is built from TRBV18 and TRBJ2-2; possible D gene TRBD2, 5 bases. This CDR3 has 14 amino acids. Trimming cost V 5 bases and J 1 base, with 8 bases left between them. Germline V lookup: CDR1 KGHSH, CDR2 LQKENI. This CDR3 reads CASSAGLNTGELFF. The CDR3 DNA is TGTGCCAGCTCAGCCGGACTGAACACCGGGGAGCTGTTTTTT. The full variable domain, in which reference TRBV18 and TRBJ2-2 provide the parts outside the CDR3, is NAGVMQNPRHLVRRRGQEARLRCSPMKGHSHVYWYRQLPEEGLKFMVYLQKENIIDESGMPKERFSAEFPKEGPSILRIQQVVRGDSAAYFCASSAGLNTGELFFGEGSRLTVL.

The CDR3 DNA reads TGTGCCAGCAGCGTTCCGGGATCGTCGAACACTGAAGCTTTCTTT. Protein sequence: CASSVPGSSNTEAFF. The rearrangement links TRBV9 to TRBJ1-1; D uncertain. The CDR3 has 15 amino acids. The V gene's germline CDR1 is SGDLS and CDR2 YYNGEE. V gave up 2 bases and J gave up 1 base, with 12 bases separating them.